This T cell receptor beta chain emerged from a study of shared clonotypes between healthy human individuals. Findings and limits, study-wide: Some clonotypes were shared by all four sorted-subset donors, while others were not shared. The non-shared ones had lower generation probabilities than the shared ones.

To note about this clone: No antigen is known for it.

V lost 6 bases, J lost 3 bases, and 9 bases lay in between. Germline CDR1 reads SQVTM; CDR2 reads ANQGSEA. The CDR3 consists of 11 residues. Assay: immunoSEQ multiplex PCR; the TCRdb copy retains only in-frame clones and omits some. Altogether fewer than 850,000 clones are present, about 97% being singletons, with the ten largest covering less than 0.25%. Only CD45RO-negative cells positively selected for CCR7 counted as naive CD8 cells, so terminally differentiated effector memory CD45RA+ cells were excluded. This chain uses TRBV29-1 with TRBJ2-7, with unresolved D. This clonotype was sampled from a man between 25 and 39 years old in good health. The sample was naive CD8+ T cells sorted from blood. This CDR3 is CSVSQNYEQYF. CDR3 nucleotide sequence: TGCAGCGTGTCACAGAACTACGAGCAGTACTTC.